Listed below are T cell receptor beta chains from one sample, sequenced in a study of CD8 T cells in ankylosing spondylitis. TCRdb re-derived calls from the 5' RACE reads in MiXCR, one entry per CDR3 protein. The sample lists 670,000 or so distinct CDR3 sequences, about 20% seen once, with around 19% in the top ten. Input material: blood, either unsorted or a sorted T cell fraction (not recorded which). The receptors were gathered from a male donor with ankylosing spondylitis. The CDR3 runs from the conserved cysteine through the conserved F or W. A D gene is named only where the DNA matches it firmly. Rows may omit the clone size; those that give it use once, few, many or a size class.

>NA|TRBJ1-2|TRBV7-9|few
TGTGCCAGCAGCTTAGTCCAGGGGCAGCATGGCTACACCTTC
CASSLVQGQHGYTF
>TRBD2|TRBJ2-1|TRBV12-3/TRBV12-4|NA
TGTGGCAGCAGTTTCCCGGGGGGAACAGGATTGGGGGAGCAGTTCTTC
CGSSFPGGTGLGEQFF
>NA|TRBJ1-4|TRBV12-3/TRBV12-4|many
TGTGCCAGCAGGGACGGGACATCAAGCGGAAAACTGTTTTTT
CASRDGTSSGKLFF
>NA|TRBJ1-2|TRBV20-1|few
TGCAGTGCTATCCCAACTTCTAACTATGGCTACACCTTC
CSAIPTSNYGYTF
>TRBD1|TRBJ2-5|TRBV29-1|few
TGCAGCGTTGAAGGGGTCAGGGGGCGAGTGGAGACCCAGTACTTC
CSVEGVRGRVETQYF
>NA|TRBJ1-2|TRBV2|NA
TGTGCCAGCATAGATCGGGAGTACTATGGCTACACCTTC
CASIDREYYGYTF
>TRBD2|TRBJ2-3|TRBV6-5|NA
TGTGCCAGCAGTTACGGGGGGGGAGTAGATACGCAGTATTTT
CASSYGGGVDTQYF
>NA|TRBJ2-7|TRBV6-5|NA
TGTGCCAGCAGTTCGCCGATTTCCTACGAGCAGTACTTC
CASSSPISYEQYF
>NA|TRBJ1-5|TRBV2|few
TGTGCCAGGGCTGAGGGGAACAATCAGCCCCAGCATTTT
CARAEGNNQPQHF
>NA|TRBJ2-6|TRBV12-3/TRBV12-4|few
TGTGCCAGCAGAGTGGGGGCAGGGGCTGGGGCCAACGTCCTGACTTTC
CASRVGAGAGANVLTF
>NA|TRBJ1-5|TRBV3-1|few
TGTGCCAGCAGCCAAGATTTCGGCGGGGGTCAGCCCCAGCATTTT
CASSQDFGGGQPQHF
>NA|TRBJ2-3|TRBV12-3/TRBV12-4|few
TGTGCCAGCAGTCCCGGCACCTGGTACACAGATACGCAGTATTTT
CASSPGTWYTDTQYF
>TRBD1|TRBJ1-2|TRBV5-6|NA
TGTGCCAGCAGCTTGTTTTCGACCGGGACAGGGGGATATGGCTACACCTTC
CASSLFSTGTGGYGYTF
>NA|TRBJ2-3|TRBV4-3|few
TGCGCCAGCAGCCAAGAGGGTCTCACAGATACGCAGTATTTT
CASSQEGLTDTQYF
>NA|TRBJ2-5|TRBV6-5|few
TGTGCCAGCAGTTACTCGACGGGCGGAGGGAGGGAGACCCAGTACTTC
CASSYSTGGGRETQYF
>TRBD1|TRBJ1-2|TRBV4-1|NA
TGCGCCAGCAGCCAAGCGCCCGGACAGGCCTACTATGGCTACACCTTC
CASSQAPGQAYYGYTF
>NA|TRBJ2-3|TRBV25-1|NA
TGTGCCAGCAGTGAATCTATTCCCGATGCGCAGTATTTT
CASSESIPDAQYF
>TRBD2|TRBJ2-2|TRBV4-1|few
TGCGCCAGCAGCCACCCGACCTGGACTAGCGGGAGGCCAGGGGCGAACACCGGGGAGCTGTTTTTT
CASSHPTWTSGRPGANTGELFF
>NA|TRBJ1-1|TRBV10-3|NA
TGTGCCATCGCTGGACTCAGGGTAGGTGGCACTGAAGCTTTCTTT
CAIAGLRVGGTEAFF
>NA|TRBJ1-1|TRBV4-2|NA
TGTGCCAGCAGTCCTACATTTGGTGAAGCTTTCTTT
CASSPTFGEAFF
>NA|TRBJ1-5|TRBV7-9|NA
TGTGCCAGCAGCTTAGAGAAGGCCAATCAGCCCCAGCATTTT
CASSLEKANQPQHF
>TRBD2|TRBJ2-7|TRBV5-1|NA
TGCGCCAGCAGCTTGGCTAGACTAGCGGGAGGAGTCGAGCAGTACTTC
CASSLARLAGGVEQYF
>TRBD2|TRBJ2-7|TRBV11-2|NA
TGTGCCAGCAGCCTGAGCGGGGGAAGAACCTACGAGCAGTACTTC
CASSLSGGRTYEQYF
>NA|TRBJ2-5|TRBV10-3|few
TGTGCCATCGCGCTGGGGGGCAGCCAAGAGACCCAGTACTTC
CAIALGGSQETQYF
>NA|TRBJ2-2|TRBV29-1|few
TGCAGCGCCCTCGGGGAGACCGGGGAGCTGTTTTTT
CSALGETGELFF
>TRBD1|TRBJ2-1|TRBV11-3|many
TGTGCCAGCAGCTTATTTACGGGACAGAACAATGAGCAGTTCTTC
CASSLFTGQNNEQFF
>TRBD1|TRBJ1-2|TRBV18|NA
TGTGCCAGCTCACCCCCCGGGACAGGGAAGATTGGCTACACCTTC
CASSPPGTGKIGYTF
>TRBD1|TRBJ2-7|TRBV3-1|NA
TGTGCCAGCAGCCACCCCCAGGACAGGGGGCCCTACGAGCAGTACTTC
CASSHPQDRGPYEQYF
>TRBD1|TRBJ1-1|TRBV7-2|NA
TGTGCCAGCAGCTTAGCGGCGTGGGGACAGGGGATGAACACTGAAGCTTTCTTT
CASSLAAWGQGMNTEAFF
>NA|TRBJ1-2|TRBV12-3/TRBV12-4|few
TGTGCCAGCAGTTTAGAGGCAGAACAGGGATCTGCTTCGAGTGGCTACACCTTC
CASSLEAEQGSASSGYTF
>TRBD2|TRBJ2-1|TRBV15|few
TGTGCCACCTACAAAACCGGGGGGGCCCCCTACAATGAGCAGTTCTTC
CATYKTGGAPYNEQFF
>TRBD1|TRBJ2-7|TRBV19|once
TGTGCCAGTCACGACAGGGGGCGTAACGAGCAGTACTTC
CASHDRGRNEQYF
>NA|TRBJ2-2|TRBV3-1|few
TGTGCCAGCAGCCAAATACACACGGGCACCGGGGAGCTGTTTTTT
CASSQIHTGTGELFF
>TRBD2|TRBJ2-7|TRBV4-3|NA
TGCGCCAGCAGCCAAGGGACTAGCCTCAGCTCCTACGAGCAGTACTTC
CASSQGTSLSSYEQYF
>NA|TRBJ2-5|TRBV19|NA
TGTGCCAGTAGTAGGGTAGCCCCCCGGGAGACCCAGTACTTC
CASSRVAPRETQYF
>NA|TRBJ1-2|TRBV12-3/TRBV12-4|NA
TGTGCCAGCAGTTCCCGACAAGGACGGAAAGGATTCTATGGCTACACCTTC
CASSSRQGRKGFYGYTF
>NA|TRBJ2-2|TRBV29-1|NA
TGCAGCGTTCCAGGGGAAGATAACACCGGGGAGCTGTTTTTT
CSVPGEDNTGELFF
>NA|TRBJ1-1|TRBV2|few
TGTGCCAGCAGTGAAGCGGGGGGGTGGAACACTGAAGCTTTCTTT
CASSEAGGWNTEAFF
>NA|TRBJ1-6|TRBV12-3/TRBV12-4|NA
TGTGCCAGCAGAAAGGGGGGGCTCGAAAATTCACCCCTCCACTTT
CASRKGGLENSPLHF
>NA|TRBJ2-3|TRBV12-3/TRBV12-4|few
TGTGCCAGCAGCCCCGGGGCGGGGCTTACAGATACGCAGTATTTT
CASSPGAGLTDTQYF